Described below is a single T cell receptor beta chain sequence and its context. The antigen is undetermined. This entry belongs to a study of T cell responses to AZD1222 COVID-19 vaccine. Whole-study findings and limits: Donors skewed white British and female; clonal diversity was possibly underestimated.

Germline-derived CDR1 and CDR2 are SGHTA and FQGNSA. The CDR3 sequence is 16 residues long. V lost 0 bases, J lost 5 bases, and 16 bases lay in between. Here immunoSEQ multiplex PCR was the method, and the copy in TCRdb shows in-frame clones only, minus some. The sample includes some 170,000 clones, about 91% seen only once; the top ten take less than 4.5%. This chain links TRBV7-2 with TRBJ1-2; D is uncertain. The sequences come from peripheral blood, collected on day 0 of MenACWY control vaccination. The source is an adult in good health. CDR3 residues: CASSLAGYGRVYGYTF. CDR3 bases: TGTGCCAGCAGCTTAGCCGGGTATGGAAGAGTTTATGGCTACACCTTC.